This T cell receptor beta chain appears in the sequencing data of a study of regulatory T cells in long-lasting Graves disease. Study observations and caveats: Few sampled subjects may have lowered accuracy. Repertoires from persistent disease leaned toward TRBV28, TRBJ1-2 and TRBJ2-5.

With iRepertoire HTBI primers and Arm-PCR of CDR3 regions, TCR beta libraries were built. MiXCR, applied by TCRdb to the multiplex PCR reads, yields one record per CDR3 protein. The sample has 350,000 to 550,000 distinct CDR3 sequences, approximately 14% seen once. Time point noted: newly diagnosed GD, antithyroid drugs for less than 3 months. From RNA extracted from PBMCs, the TCR library was made. Diagnoses of Graves' disease were made by American Thyroid Association guidelines. Comment on this clonotype: Its antigen is currently unknown.

CDR1 is SGDLS and CDR2 is YYNGEE in the germline V gene. This CDR3 is 14 amino acids long. Trimming cost V 1 base and J 9 bases; bases outside gene matches: 6. This sample also appeared in a second study, on T cells in Graves' hyperthyroidism and ophthalmopathy.

V usage is TRBV9 and J usage is TRBJ2-1; 8 bases align to TRBD2. The TCR comes from a woman aged 45 to 65 with Graves disease. This specimen consisted of peripheral blood mononuclear cells (PBMCs), obtained at new diagnosis, from a patient treated with antithyroid drugs. The DNA of the CDR3 is TGTGCCAGCAGCGTAAACGGGAGGGGGGGTGAGCAGTTCTTC. Translating gives CASSVNGRGGEQFF.